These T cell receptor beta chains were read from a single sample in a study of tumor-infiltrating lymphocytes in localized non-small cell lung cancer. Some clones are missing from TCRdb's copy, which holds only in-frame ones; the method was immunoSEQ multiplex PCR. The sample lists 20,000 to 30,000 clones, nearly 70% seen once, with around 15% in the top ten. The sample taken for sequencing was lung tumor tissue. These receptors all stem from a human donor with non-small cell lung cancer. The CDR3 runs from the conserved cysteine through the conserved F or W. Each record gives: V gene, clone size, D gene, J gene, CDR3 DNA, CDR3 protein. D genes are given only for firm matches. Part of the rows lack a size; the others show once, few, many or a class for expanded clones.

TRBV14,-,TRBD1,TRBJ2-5,TGTGCCAGCAGCCAGCTGCAGGGGGTAGTCCAAGAGACCCAGTACTTC,CASSQLQGVVQETQYF
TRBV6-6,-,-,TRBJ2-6,TGTGCCAGCAGTTACTCGACAAACCCAGGGGCCAACGTCCTGACTTTC,CASSYSTNPGANVLTF
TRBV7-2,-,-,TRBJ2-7,TGTGCCAGCAGCTTAGATCGCAGGGACGAGCAGTACTTC,CASSLDRRDEQYF
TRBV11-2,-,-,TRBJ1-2,TGCGCCAGCAGCCAAGAGACGCAGGGGAGAGGCGGCTACACCTTC,CASSQETQGRGGYTF
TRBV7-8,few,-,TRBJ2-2,TGTGCCAGCAGCTCAGGGGTAACCGGGGAGCTGTTTTTT,CASSSGVTGELFF
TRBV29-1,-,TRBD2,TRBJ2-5,TGCAGCGTTGAAGAATTACTAGCGGGAGTTCAGGGCCAAGAGACCCAGTACTTC,CSVEELLAGVQGQETQYF
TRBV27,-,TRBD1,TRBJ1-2,TGTGCCAGCAGTTTTAACAGGGGGTACGGCTACACCTTC,CASSFNRGYGYTF
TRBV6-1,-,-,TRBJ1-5,TGTGCCAGCAGTGAACAGGGTATGCTGCCCCAGCATTTT,CASSEQGMLPQHF
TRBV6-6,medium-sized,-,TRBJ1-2,TGTGCCAGCAGCCAACTCTCGCCCTATGGCTACACCTTC,CASSQLSPYGYTF
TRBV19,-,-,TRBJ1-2,TGTGCCAGTAGACGGGACATCAGGGGTCATTATGGCTACACCTTC,CASRRDIRGHYGYTF
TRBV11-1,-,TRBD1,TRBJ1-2,TGTGCCAGCAGCTTAGGGCAGGGGGGAAACTATGGCTACACCTTC,CASSLGQGGNYGYTF